This T cell receptor beta chain was observed in a study of high-grade serous ovarian cancer treatment subgroups. Clones were sequenced by immunoSEQ multiplex PCR, and TCRdb holds only the in-frame ones, with some missing. Among about 4,300 clones listed, 75% to 80% were seen once. The germline V and J ends were trimmed by 5 bases and 6 bases, with 11 bases remaining between them. The CDR3 covers 13 residues. The germline V gene has CDR1 MGHDK and CDR2 SYGVNS. Tumor samples were obtained before definitive surgery or chemotherapy. The sequence derives from a human donor with high-grade serous ovarian cancer. V usage is TRBV25-1 and J usage is TRBJ2-1; D is undetermined. The sequencing sample was made of tumor tissue. The CDR3: CASSSVNANEQFF. The CDR3 coding sequence is TGTGCCAGCAGTAGCGTCAATGCCAATGAGCAGTTCTTC.